This T cell receptor beta chain was sequenced during a study of blood T cell repertoires in COVID-19 (dated by TCRdb to 2020 to 2021). Concerning the study at large: Samples covering the acute and convalescent phases of COVID-19 were provided by collaborators in the United States, Italy and Spain. Where available, HLA class I and class II types were obtained from metadata supplied by the sample provider rather than from assay-based typing. The repertoires were made available in a free public database intended to serve as a resource for research on the immune response to SARS-CoV-2. The dataset comprised deeply sampled blood TCRbeta repertoires from subjects exposed to, actively infected with, or recovered from COVID-19. The sample metadata nearly always contained a de-identified subject ID, COVID-19 status, age in years and sex. The samples were drawn from two sources: the first 160 participants of the ongoing ImmuneRACE study, and 950 to 1,500 subjects contributed by 6 global collaborators. The material from the prospective study consisted of cDNA or gDNA derived from T cells, B-cell-depleted T cells, or PBMCs. Here is what the overall study found, with its caveats: The quantity of clinical and demographic metadata differed by source and by participant and was supplied without curation.

The immunoSEQ Assay, a bias-controlled multiplex PCR, was used to amplify TCRbeta CDR3 regions from genomic DNA. In the source study's methods: The number of nucleated cells in each sample was estimated from the amplification of reference gene primers within the assay. Sequence reads were collapsed and filtered to measure the absolute abundance of every unique TCRbeta CDR3 rearrangement. Productive Simpson clonality was computed per sample as the square root of Simpson's diversity index over productive rearrangements. Not all clones reach the TCRdb copy of this immuneACCESS table, which keeps in-frame sequences only. Checked studies attribute under half of the gap to unresolved V genes and leave the rest unexplained. D and trimming were read from the DNA, whereas the V and J calls and clone size are those reported in that table. The sample data list around 200,000 clones, and about 87% of these were observed just once. The ten most abundant clones make up about 2.6% of the sample.

In regard to this clone: No antigen is known for it. Within one base of it there is no much larger clone, and no base qualities were kept.

Participants in the prospective study were aged roughly 18 to 89 years, lived in approximately 26 United States geographic areas, and enrolled through a virtual design. To assign participants to cohorts, the prospective study relied on clinical history that participants themselves reported in a screening survey and a study questionnaire. Recovered participants in ImmuneRACE Cohort 3 were defined by two consecutive negative NP/OP PCR tests, clearance by a healthcare professional, or resolution of symptoms. Each participant in the prospective study had whole blood, serum and a nasopharyngeal or oropharyngeal swab collected by mobile phlebotomists. Prospective study participants could optionally give additional blood draws and questionnaires over an approximately two-month period. Before DNA extraction, blood samples from the prospective study were shipped at room temperature or frozen. The CDR3 covers 15 residues, taking in both the cysteine and the phenylalanine. Just CDR3 DNA is preserved here, 45 bases in frame from base 1. Trimmed from V: 0 bases; trimmed from J: 2 bases; junction bases lacking a gene match: 1. CDR1 and CDR2 are read off the germline V gene as LGHNA and YSLEER.

Input material: PBMCs or T cells enriched from blood (not recorded which). The receptor chain draws on TRBV4-3 and TRBJ2-7; 10 central nucleotides agree with TRBD1. The sequence derives from a woman aged 25 to 39 who had recovered from COVID-19. The CDR3 here reads CASSQEGQGTYEQYF. The sequence in DNA is TGCGCCAGCAGCCAAGAGGGACAGGGGACCTACGAGCAGTACTTC.